These 32 T cell receptor beta chains originate from one sample sequenced in a study of regulatory T cells in long-lasting Graves disease. Time point denoted: newly diagnosed GD, antithyroid drugs for less than 3 months. PBMC RNA served as the TCR library source. HTBI primers from iRepertoire and Arm-PCR of CDR3 regions yielded the TCR beta libraries. In TCRdb, the multiplex PCR reads were re-called with MiXCR into one record per CDR3 protein. Of about 200,000 distinct CDR3 sequences listed, about 16% were seen once; the top ten hold over 20%. Sequences were derived from peripheral blood mononuclear cells (PBMCs), sampled at new diagnosis, from a patient treated with antithyroid drugs. The receptors shown here come from a female donor with Graves disease.

The chain is built from TRBV19 and TRBJ1-5, with D unresolved. The V end lost 6 bases, the J end lost 0 bases, and 9 bases lay between the germline ends. This CDR3 is 14 amino acids long. Germline loops: CDR1 LNHDA, CDR2 SQIVND (reference sequence). The CDR3 DNA reads as TGTGCCAGTAGGGCAGATAATAGCAATCAGCCCCAGCATTTT. Amino acids: CASRADNSNQPQHF.

The chain links TRBV7-9 to TRBJ1-1, with D tentatively TRBD1 (5 bases). This CDR3 is 14 amino acids long. Germline V lookup: CDR1 SEHNR, CDR2 FQNEAQ (reference sequence). Trimming removed 11 bases from V and 5 bases from J, with 21 bases in between. The CDR3 region is CADKPDGGGTEAFF. CDR3 coding DNA: TGTGCCGACAAACCGGACGGGGGTGGTACTGAAGCTTTCTTT.

This clonotype was seen repeatedly, ten times or more. A junction boundary mismatches the germline segment, possibly from a read error. The V call is TRBV20-1, the J call TRBJ2-5; tentatively, D is TRBD2 (6 bases). From germline, CDR1 is DFQATT and CDR2 SNEGSKA (reference sequence). CDR3 length equals 14 residues. The CDR3 sequence is CNARDSRGGETQYF. The CDR3 region has the DNA TGCAATGCTAGAGATTCGAGGGGAGGAGAGACCCAGTACTTC.

In regard to this clonotype: A far bigger clonotype differs at one base, so this is likely a read error. V gene TRBV2 combines with J gene TRBJ1-1; a possible D gene is TRBD1 (6 bases). Trimming removed 3 bases from V and 11 bases from J, with 16 bases in between. The V gene's germline CDR1 is SNHLY and CDR2 FYNNEI. This CDR3 spans 13 amino acids. The CDR3: CASSESLDRVAFF. CDR3 nucleotides: TGTGCCAGCAGTGAGTCCTTGGACAGAGTCGCTTTCTTT. Looking up the rest from reference TRBV2 and TRBJ1-1 gives the full variable domain: EPEVTQTPSHQVTQMGQEVILRCVPISNHLYFYWYRQILGQKVEFLVSFYNNEISEKSEIFDDQFSVERPDGSNFTLKIRSTKLEDSAMYFCASSESLDRVAFFGQGTRLTVV.

This clonotype was seen at least ten times. V usage is TRBV7-2 and J usage is TRBJ2-1; D is possibly TRBD1 (5 bases). CDR3 length: 14 residues. Trimming removed 5 bases at V and 8 bases at J, with 16 bases between. Looked up from germline, CDR1 is SGHTA and CDR2 is FQGNSA. CDR3 sequence: CASSPPAPGYEQFF. The CDR3 DNA reads as TGTGCCAGCAGCCCCCCGGCCCCAGGGTATGAGCAGTTCTTC.

The chain carries TRBV4-2 and TRBJ2-2, with TRBD2 matching 8 bases. The CDR3 is 17 amino acids. V lost 0 bases to trimming and J lost 3 bases; unmatched junction nucleotides: 6. CDR1 is LGHNA and CDR2 is YNFKEQ in the germline V gene. CDR3 nucleotide sequence: TGTGCCAGCAGCCAAGATCCCGGGAGGGTCTACACCGGGGAGCTGTTTTTT. Translation gives CASSQDPGRVYTGELFF.

This clonotype was seen at least ten times. The rearrangement links TRBV28 to TRBJ2-4; tentative D call: TRBD2 (5 bases). V lost 5 bases and J 3 bases, leaving 14 bases between the germline ends. This CDR3 contains 15 residues. Germline loops: CDR1 MDHEN, CDR2 SYDVKM. CDR3 bases: TGTGCCAGCAGTGTGGGGAACGGGGACAAAAACATTCAGTACTTC. This sequence encodes CASSVGNGDKNIQYF.

The V call is TRBV10-3, the J call TRBJ2-7; D gene ambiguous. V lost 3 bases and J 6 bases, leaving 6 bases between the germline ends. The CDR3 length is 11 residues. The germline CDR1 and CDR2 sequences are ENHRY and SYGVKD. As DNA, the CDR3 is TGTGCCATCAGTGACTACGGCGAGCAGTACTTC. Protein sequence: CAISDYGEQYF.

This clonotype was recorded at least ten times. The rearrangement joins TRBV20-1 to TRBJ1-6; 7 bases line up with TRBD1. The germline CDR1 and CDR2 sequences are DFQATT and SNEGSKA (reference sequence). V was clipped by 5 bases and J by 0 bases; unmatched bases: 1. CDR3 length equals 14 residues. The CDR3 coding sequence is TGCAGTGCTGGGACAGCCTCCTATAATTCACCCCTCCACTTT. It yields the protein CSAGTASYNSPLHF.

This clonotype was detected many times. A junction end diverges from the germline sequence, so it may reflect a read error. The chain recombines TRBV9 with TRBJ2-3; TRBD1 agrees at 9 bases. This CDR3 is 14 amino acids long. Germline-derived CDR1 and CDR2 are SGDLS and YYNGEE. The CDR3 nucleotides are TGTGCCAGCAACGTACAGGGGGCAAAAGATACGCAGTATTTT. Translated, it gives CASNVQGAKDTQYF.

This clonotype was counted ten times or more. The chain has TRBV3-1 and TRBJ2-7, with 12 bases lining up with TRBD1. This CDR3 region has 14 residues. Germline V gives CDR1 LGHDT, CDR2 YNNKEL (reference sequence). Trimming at V came to 6 bases and at J to 6 bases, leaving 6 bases not matched to a gene. The CDR3 protein is CASRPGTGGSEQYF. In DNA form, the CDR3 reads TGTGCCAGCAGGCCCGGGACAGGGGGCTCCGAGCAGTACTTC.

This clonotype was recorded many times. The chain uses TRBV19 and TRBJ2-4, with a tentative D call TRBD1 (6 bases). Trimming removed 2 bases at V and 0 bases at J, with 11 bases between. From germline, CDR1 is LNHDA and CDR2 SQIVND (reference sequence). This CDR3 is built from 16 residues. The CDR3 reads CASSILSRGAKNIQYF. The CDR3 nucleotides are TGTGCCAGTAGTATATTGTCCAGGGGAGCCAAAAACATTCAGTACTTC. Using reference TRBV19 and TRBJ2-4 for the parts outside the CDR3, the full variable domain is DGGITQSPKYLFRKEGQNVTLSCEQNLNHDAMYWYRQDPGQGLRLIYYSQIVNDFQKGDIAEGYSVSREKKESFPLTVTSAQKNPTAFYLCASSILSRGAKNIQYFGAGTRLSVL.

The chain is built from TRBV11-2 and TRBJ2-3, with TRBD2 matching 9 bases. CDR1 and CDR2 from the germline V gene are SGHAT and FQNNGV. The CDR3 is 16 residues long. Trimming removed 0 bases from V and 0 bases from J; junction bases left unmatched: 1. The CDR3 sequence: CASSLELAGSTDTQYF. The CDR3 DNA sequence: TGTGCCAGCAGCTTAGAACTAGCGGGTAGCACAGATACGCAGTATTTT.

This clonotype was seen many times. The chain couples TRBV6-1 to TRBJ2-6; 7 bases are shared with TRBD2. The CDR3 runs to 18 residues. V gave up 6 bases and J gave up 4 bases; unmatched junction bases: 15. Germline-derived CDR1 and CDR2 are MNHNS and SASEGT. In DNA form, the CDR3 reads TGTGCCAGCAGAAGTGGGTCTAGCGGTTTTTCGGGGGCCAACGTCCTGACTTTC. Residues: CASRSGSSGFSGANVLTF.

The sample holds many counts of this clonotype. The chain's CDR3 is CASSLLPGLARMGREGQYF. As DNA, the CDR3 is TGTGCCAGCAGTCTGCTCCCTGGACTCGCTCGAATGGGCCGTGAAGGGCAGTACTTC. The rearrangement uses TRBV6-1 and TRBJ2-7; tentative D call: TRBD2 (5 bases). CDR1 and CDR2 (germline): MNHNS, SASEGT. Trimming stripped 5 bases from V and 9 bases from J, with 35 bases between. The CDR3 covers 19 residues.

V usage is TRBV30 and J usage is TRBJ2-7, with unresolved D. CDR1 and CDR2 from the germline V gene are GTSNPN and SVGIG (reference sequence). V lost 1 base, J lost 6 bases, and 10 bases lay in between. This CDR3 spans 12 amino acids. The CDR3 nucleotides read TGTGCCTGGAGTGCGCAGTTCTCCGAGCAGTACTTC. Translated: CAWSAQFSEQYF.

This clonotype was counted ten times or more. This sequence joins TRBV19 and TRBJ1-2; D ambiguous. Germline V gene data show CDR1 as LNHDA and CDR2 as SQIVND (reference sequence). V was pared by 6 bases and J by 4 bases, with 15 bases between. The CDR3 covers 14 residues. CDR3 protein: CASRRPHSGYGYTF. DNA of the CDR3: TGTGCCAGTAGGAGACCGCATTCCGGCTATGGCTACACCTTC.

This chain connects TRBV3-1 to TRBJ2-5; 7 nucleotides line up with TRBD2. This CDR3 spans 14 amino acids. The V segment lost 4 bases and the J segment 2 bases; nucleotides outside the gene matches: 4. The germline CDR1 and CDR2 sequences are LGHDT and YNNKEL (reference sequence). CDR3 region: CASSRAGDQETQYF. In nucleotides, the CDR3 is TGTGCCAGCAGCCGCGCGGGAGATCAAGAGACCCAGTACTTC.

This clonotype was seen at least ten times. This chain joins TRBV6-1 and TRBJ1-1, with 8 bases fitting TRBD1. Germline V gives CDR1 MNHNS, CDR2 SASEGT. Trimming at V came to 9 bases and at J to 0 bases, leaving 15 bases not matched to a gene. CDR3 length: 17 amino acids. The CDR3 reads CASHPGQGGPMNTEAFF. CDR3 sequence (DNA): TGTGCCAGTCACCCCGGACAGGGAGGTCCGATGAACACTGAAGCTTTCTTT.

This clonotype has a count of ten or more. This may stem from a read error, because a much larger clone lies one nucleotide away. The chain is built from TRBV6-1 and TRBJ2-5; TRBD1 might be the D (6 bases). Germline V lookup: CDR1 MNHNS, CDR2 SASEGT. The CDR3 contains 14 residues. CDR3 residues: CASSDSRGQVTQYF. CDR3 bases: TGTGCCAGCAGTGACAGTCGGGGACAAGTGACCCAGTACTTC.

This clonotype has at least ten counts. The chain is built from TRBV7-3 and TRBJ1-1, with 7 positions matching TRBD1. The length of the CDR3 is 15 residues. The germline V gene encodes CDR1 SGHTA and CDR2 FQGTGA. V gave up 4 bases and J gave up 1 base; unmatched junction bases: 6. CDR3 bases: TGTGCCAGCAGCTCCACAGGGGACGGGAACACTGAAGCTTTCTTT. The encoded protein is CASSSTGDGNTEAFF. The variable domain in full, completed from reference TRBV7-3 and TRBJ1-1, reads GAGVSQTPSNKVTEKGKYVELRCDPISGHTALYWYRQSLGQGPEFLIYFQGTGAADDSGLPNDRFFAVRPEGSVSTLKIQRTERGDSAVYLCASSSTGDGNTEAFFGQGTRLTVV.

This clonotype was counted many times. This chain uses TRBV19 with TRBJ1-1, with D perhaps matching TRBD1 (5 bases). The CDR3 has 14 residues. Germline CDR1 LNHDA, CDR2 SQIVND (reference sequence). Trimming removed 5 bases at V and 0 bases at J, with 10 bases between. The CDR3, as DNA: TGTGCCAGTAGTTTTAGGGGTATGAACACTGAAGCTTTCTTT. This gives the protein CASSFRGMNTEAFF.

The chain has TRBV20-1 and TRBJ2-7; 9 bases agree with TRBD1. The CDR3 covers 14 residues. Germline CDR1 DFQATT, CDR2 SNEGSKA (reference sequence). V was clipped by 1 base and J by 7 bases; unmatched bases: 8. CDR3 protein: CSARVAGTGKEQYF. The CDR3 DNA reads TGCAGTGCTAGAGTGGCCGGGACAGGGAAGGAGCAGTACTTC.

There are a few counts of this clonotype. This may be a read error: a much more frequent sequence differs by one nucleotide. The chain links TRBV6-1 to TRBJ1-1; TRBD1 might be the D (6 bases). CDR1 and CDR2 from the germline V gene are MNHNS and SASEGT. The CDR3 length is 14 residues. The CDR3 nucleotides read TGTGCCATTTCATCGAGGACAGAGAACACTGAAGCTTCCTTT. Amino acid sequence: CAISSRTENTEASF.

In the case of this clonotype: This may come from a read error, since a much larger clone is one base off. V and J are TRBV20-1 and TRBJ2-7; perhaps TRBD2 as D (5 bases). CDR1 is DFQATT and CDR2 is SNEGSKA in the germline V gene (reference sequence). The CDR3 is 12 amino acids. CDR3 bases: TGCAGTGCTAGAGAGCTGGCGGGCGAGCGGTACTTC. This sequence encodes CSARELAGERYF.

With respect to this clonotype: A read error may be the cause here, since a much bigger clone is one base away. This chain uses TRBV2 with TRBJ2-3; 8 nucleotides align to TRBD2. The junction had 7 bases not matched to a gene; V was cut back by 3 bases and J by 5 bases. Germline CDR1 and CDR2: SNHLY and FYNNEI. This CDR3 is built from 15 residues. The chain's CDR3 is CASSESASGGDTQYF. The CDR3 nucleotides are TGTGCCAGCAGTGAGTCCGCCAGCGGGGGAGATACGCAGTATTTT.

This clonotype has a count of ten or more. V is TRBV30 and J is TRBJ1-2; 8 bases agree with TRBD1. In germline, CDR1 is GTSNPN, CDR2 SVGIG (reference sequence). The CDR3 is made up of 13 amino acids. With V trimmed by 4 bases and J by 4 bases, 5 bases remained unmatched. DNA for the CDR3: TGTGCCTGGACCAGCGACAGGGGCTATGGCTACACCTTC. This translates into CAWTSDRGYGYTF.

V and J are TRBV12-3 or TRBV12-4 and TRBJ2-2, with a possible D match to TRBD2 (6 bases). Trimming left V 3 bases short and J 7 bases short, with 15 bases between. This CDR3 contains 15 residues. CDR3 region: CASSFRSGSSGELFF. CDR3 sequence (DNA): TGTGCCAGCAGTTTCCGGAGCGGGTCCAGCGGGGAGCTGTTTTTT.

This clonotype occurred many times. The chain combines TRBV28 with TRBJ2-7; no reliable D call. Germline values: CDR1 MDHEN, CDR2 SYDVKM. The CDR3 sequence is 14 residues long. V dropped 8 bases and J dropped 4 bases, with 18 bases sitting between them. CDR3 protein: CASFSTKAGYEQYF. CDR3 DNA: TGTGCCAGCTTCTCCACCAAGGCTGGGTACGAGCAGTACTTC.

This clonotype was picked up many times. The V call is TRBV11-2, the J call TRBJ2-3; TRBD2 agrees at 10 bases. J gave up 5 bases and V 5 bases, and 10 bases lay outside the gene matches. Germline CDR1 reads SGHAT; CDR2 reads FQNNGV. CDR3 length equals 16 residues. This chain's CDR3 is CASSPLSASGGDTQYF. The CDR3, as DNA: TGTGCCAGCAGCCCACTCTCGGCTAGCGGGGGAGATACGCAGTATTTT.

This clonotype has at least ten counts. The chain uses TRBV30 and TRBJ2-3, with 7 bases identical to TRBD2. The CDR3 has 14 amino acids. Germline assignment: CDR1 GTSNPN and CDR2 SVGIG (reference sequence). Losses at the gene ends were 2 bases for V and 3 bases for J; bases not matched to a gene: 5. The CDR3 sequence is CAWSPLAVTDTQYF. CDR3 bases: TGTGCCTGGAGTCCGCTAGCGGTTACAGATACGCAGTATTTT.

This clonotype was observed at least ten times. The rearrangement links TRBV20-1 to TRBJ2-7; 12 nucleotides line up with TRBD2. Germline CDR1 is DFQATT and CDR2 is SNEGSKA (reference sequence). After removal of 6 bases from V and 3 bases from J, the junction contained 6 bases not matched to a gene. The CDR3 loop spans 14 amino acids. CDR3 loop: CSAVLAGGLYEQYF. DNA for the CDR3: TGCAGTGCGGTCCTAGCGGGAGGGCTCTACGAGCAGTACTTC.